A single T cell receptor beta chain is shown here with its context. Its antigen is unknown. The input lacks base qualities; no much larger clone sits a single base away. The cohort comprised around 690 healthy bone marrow donors. At the time of sampling, every cohort member was nominally healthy, though immune exposures that went unrecorded were likely present. The donor was CMV seronegative and belonged to the group of 352 seronegative cohort members. Each donor provided a peripheral blood sample, and peripheral blood mononuclear cells were used for TCR beta sequencing. Genomic DNA extraction from the blood cell samples was performed with the Qiagen DNeasy Blood Extraction Kit. These data are taken from a study of cytomegalovirus exposure and HLA in healthy donors listed by TCRdb under 2017. As for the study more broadly: In an earlier analysis of 587 of the donors, about 270 Gb of sequence data and 90 million to 130 million unique TCR beta sequences from 180 million or so T cells were reported. The aim of the study was to test whether cataloging public T cell receptors could identify signatures of past pathogen exposure. Roughly five DR-DQ haplotypes were handled as single units for association and clustering because linkage in the cohort was strong. Every discovery cohort repertoire had been produced on one sequencing platform. A later genetic analysis took genome-wide SNP genotypes for about 60% of the roughly 670 donors and used that subset as a discovery cohort. The study used immunosequencing to profile the T cell repertoires of several hundred subjects and linked those repertoires to cytomegalovirus serostatus. Along with the approximately 600-subject first cohort, a separate validation cohort of 120 different subjects was used. Of the roughly 420 genotyped donors, more than 75% were placed in the genetic ancestry cluster associated with self-reported Caucasian donors. The later analysis used no new phenotypic data to find candidate immune exposures, relying instead on TCR beta sequences and their occurrence across donors. Typing coverage varied by locus: about 629-640 donors for A, B, C, DRB1 and DQB1; approximately 500 for DQA1; about 600 for DPA1; under 490 for DPB1. On average, over 200,000 unique TCR beta nucleotide sequences were sequenced per donor among about 400 genotyped donors of the cohort, with approximately 18% of those sequences being non-productive. To predict cytomegalovirus infection status, the study combined high-throughput TCR immunosequencing, statistical association of individual TCRs with disease status, and machine learning. An earlier analysis of approximately 580 of the donors used high-throughput TCR beta sequencing to judge whether each TCR beta V gene segment behaved as functional or pseudogenic. A later analysis re-analyzed previously published TCR beta repertoires from 666 donors and added high-resolution HLA genotyping to study TCR occurrence patterns. HLA typing included class I and class II loci at four-digit resolution. About 300 gigabases of sequencing data and roughly 80 million unique TCR sequences made up an early release that covered fewer than 650 HLA-typed donors. Donor age, sex, ethnicity and CMV serostatus were collected together with the repertoire data.

Library preparation employed the immunoSEQ multiplex PCR assay. A mixture of 60 forward primers for TCR Vbeta segments and 13 reverse primers for TCR Jbeta segments was used in the multiplex PCR. The CDR3 region of rearranged TCR beta genes was amplified from genomic DNA by a multiplex PCR assay. On the Illumina HiSeq System, the amplified TCR beta libraries were sequenced as 87-base-pair reads. As for the original processing: A later analysis tallied tens of millions of unique TCR beta chains across the 700 or so repertoires, and around 9.9 million of those chains were shared by two or more donors. To remove PCR and sequencing errors, raw reads were error-corrected and collapsed into unique sequences using a nearest-neighbor algorithm that merged closely related sequences. V, D and J gene segments were assigned by aligning CDR3 sequences to IMGT reference sequences. Each retained sequence needed at least a six-nucleotide match to both a V gene segment and a J gene segment. Rearrangements were called productive when the CDR3 lacked stop codons and stayed in frame with V and J; all others were non-productive. CDR3 was defined by IMGT convention, running from the second conserved V-encoded cysteine to the conserved J-encoded phenylalanine. In an earlier analysis of around 600 of the donors, sequences lacking an unambiguous match to a single V gene segment were excluded. In an earlier analysis of more than 500 of the donors, a V segment was called functional when productive rearrangements were above 56.7%, and segregating when the standard deviation between donors exceeded 5%. A statistical classification framework was developed to diagnose cytomegalovirus status using the catalog of TCR beta chain sequences. V and J gene assignment, in a later analysis, came from comparing TCR nucleotide sequences with IMGT/GENE-DB human TR gene sequences. A later analysis assigned CDR3 sequences and most-parsimonious VDJ recombination scenarios with the TCRdist pipeline. In a later analysis, every TCR beta chain was defined by the combination of its CDR3 amino acid sequence and its V-gene family, and reads without a unique V-gene family were dropped. To address suspected cross-contamination and a sequencing artifact, a later analysis removed 450 to 700 highly shared, low-generation-probability nucleotide sequences. In a later analysis, a clonal expansion index was calculated for each public chain from normalized within-repertoire ranks of inferred template counts. In a later analysis, generation probabilities were computed with a VDJ recombination model fitted to out-of-frame rearrangements, and the resulting probabilities were checked against IGoR. In a later analysis, TCR-TCR, TCR-HLA and TCR-CMV co-occurrence was scored with hypergeometric tests, and a repertoire-size bias correction was applied to TCR pairs. In a later analysis, false discovery rates were estimated by permuting HLA or CMV assignments 20 times. In a later analysis, co-occurring TCRs were grouped using DBSCAN, and TCRdist sequence similarity was added for clustering within HLA-allele-positive subsets. Repertoires with fewer than 30,000 or more than 120,000 public chains were left out of co-occurrence clustering, as were roughly five repertoires with anomalous nucleotide sharing. In its TCRdb copy, this immuneACCESS table keeps in-frame sequences only and misses some clones. Where compared with another copy, unresolved V genes explain less than half of these, and the others have no known cause. The D gene and trimming were derived from the DNA, and the V and J assignments and clone size from that table. The sample records around 110,000 clones, approximately 80% of which are singletons. The ten largest make up about 1.6% of the sample.

The CDR3 starts with the cysteine, ends with the phenylalanine, and has 15 residues. Only the CDR3 portion is preserved as DNA: 45 bases, with reading frame beginning at the first base. Via the germline V gene, CDR1 is SGHTA and CDR2 FQGTGA. Clipping removes 6 bases from V and 7 bases from J, with 12 as the unmatched junction base count. General conclusions and limits of the study: In a later genetic analysis, a missense DCLRE1C variant was associated with V-gene and J-gene trimming of TCR beta chains, and the association was replicated in an independent cohort. In the study, around 160 TCR beta chains were listed as associated with cytomegalovirus. When HLA alleles, especially DR and DQ, strongly co-occurred, attributing TCR associations to individual alleles was difficult. A later analysis found that most CMV-associated TCR beta chains appeared HLA-restricted, with HLA associations seemingly driven largely by CMV exposure. In vitro tests confirmed that a few of the cytomegalovirus-associated TCR beta chains recognize cytomegalovirus antigens. In a later analysis, HLA-associated TCR beta chains were found to be more clonally expanded and to have lower generation probabilities than equally common non-associated chains. A further reported finding was that TCR beta sequences accurately predicted the HLA-A and HLA-B alleles for most subjects in the first cohort. Linkage disequilibrium might explain the correlated functional status among segregating V segments, but an unknown experimental factor could not be excluded. In a later analysis, TCR association rates were found to vary across HLA loci, with the most associated TCRs seen for DRB1 alleles and the fewest for HLA-C alleles. Because HLA typing was missing for some donors at each locus, association tests included only the typed subset. The 87-base-pair reads could not distinguish some IMGT-functional V segments, including TRBV6-2 and TRBV6-3, so those segments were excluded. According to the authors, the approach could potentially be generalized to other disease states and immunological phenotypes. Most TCR sequences were observed very rarely across donors, whereas some public TCRs were present in many individuals. In both the original and validation cohorts, the classifier was reported to diagnose cytomegalovirus status with high specificity and sensitivity. Only TCR beta chains were sequenced in this cohort, and the absence of alpha or paired-chain data limited detectable features. The sequencing pipeline was judged likely to have produced a cluster of highly shared sequence variants as a technical artifact. Presence/absence analyses assumed roughly uniform sequencing depth across donors, an assumption that may not hold. At a false discovery rate of 0.05, a later analysis linked under 20,000 TCR beta sequences to specific HLA alleles. According to a later analysis, parvovirus B19, influenza, CMV and Epstein-Barr virus appeared linked to several top co-occurrence clusters. Immune exposure information for the cohort was limited to CMV serostatus. In an earlier analysis of about 600 of the donors, most TCR beta V segments appeared in productive rearrangements about 87% or about 30% of the time, broadly matching IMGT annotations. Because counts were too low, approximately 18 rarely observed V segments, including chromosome 9 orphons, were excluded from the earlier analysis of 587 of the donors. According to a later genetic analysis, donors in an Asian-associated ancestry cluster had fewer N-insertions in productive TCRs than the approximately 700-donor mean.

The sequence links TRBV7-3 to TRBJ2-1; TRBD1 fits 7 bases in the junction. This TCR derives from a man aged 50-60 years in good health and CMV-seronegative. The sequenced material came from PBMCs. The CDR3 has the sequence CASSRTGVSANEQFF. The DNA sequence reads TGTGCCAGCAGTCGCACAGGGGTCTCGGCGAATGAGCAGTTCTTC.